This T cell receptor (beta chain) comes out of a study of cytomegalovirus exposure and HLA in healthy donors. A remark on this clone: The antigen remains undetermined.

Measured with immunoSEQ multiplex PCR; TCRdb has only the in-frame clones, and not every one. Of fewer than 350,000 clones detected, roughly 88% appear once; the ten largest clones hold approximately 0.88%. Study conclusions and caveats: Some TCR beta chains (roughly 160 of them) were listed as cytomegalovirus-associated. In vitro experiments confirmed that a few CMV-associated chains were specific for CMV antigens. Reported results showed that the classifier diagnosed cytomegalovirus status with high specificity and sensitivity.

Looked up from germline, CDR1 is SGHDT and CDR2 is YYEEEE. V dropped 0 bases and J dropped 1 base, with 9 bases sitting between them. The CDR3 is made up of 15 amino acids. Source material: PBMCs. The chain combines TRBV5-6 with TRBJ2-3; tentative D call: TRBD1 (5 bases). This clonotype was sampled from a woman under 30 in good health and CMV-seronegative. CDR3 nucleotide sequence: TGTGCCAGCAGCTTGGAGGGGTACGGCACAGATACGCAGTATTTT. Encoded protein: CASSLEGYGTDTQYF.